This T cell receptor (beta chain) was retrieved from a study of identical twins. Study conclusions and caveats: Model-predicted out-of-frame TCR alpha sharing fell below observed values in monozygotic twins.

This clonotype occurred many times. The antigen remains undetermined. In TCRdb, the 5' RACE reads were re-called with MiXCR into one record per CDR3 protein. The repertoire holds some 230,000 distinct CDR3 sequences, with approximately 7.1% as singletons. V lost 0 bases and J lost 2; bases outside the gene matches: 8. Per the germline V gene, CDR1 is LGHNA and CDR2 is YSLEER. The CDR3 is 17 residues long. This sample also belongs to another study, concerning T cells expressing NK-cell markers. As that report states: Sorted CD3+CD56-NKG2C+, CD3+CD56+NKG2C+ and CD3+CD56+NKG2C- T cells supplied the TCR beta repertoires.

What was sequenced was CD8+ T cells sorted from blood. The sequence came from a woman aged 18-29 years in good health. J is TRBJ2-5 and V is TRBV4-3; 8 bases align to TRBD1. The CDR3 DNA reads TGCGCCAGCAGCCAAGAAGACGGGACAGGTCAGCAAGAGACCCAGTACTTC. Its protein product is CASSQEDGTGQQETQYF.